Below, 18 T cell receptor beta chains from the same sample are listed, as sequenced in a study of blood T cell repertoires in COVID-19. Libraries were prepared by immunoSEQ multiplex PCR; TCRdb keeps only in-frame clonotypes and omits some of them. The data hold some 71,000 clones, with over 65% observed a single time. The specimen sequenced was peripheral blood. The receptor source for this set is a woman between 65 and 79 years old with acute or convalescent COVID-19.

The chain joins TRBV5-1 to TRBJ2-1, with D maybe TRBD2 (5 bases). Trimming shortened V by 0 bases and J by 8 bases, and 9 bases separated the two germline ends. The germline CDR1 and CDR2 sequences are SGHRS and YFSETQ. The CDR3 runs to 13 residues. In nucleotides, the CDR3 is TGCGCCAGCAGCTTGGTCCTAGCAGATGAGCAGTTCTTC. Its translation is CASSLVLADEQFF. The whole variable domain, remainder taken from reference TRBV5-1 and TRBJ2-1, is KAGVTQTPRYLIKTRGQQVTLSCSPISGHRSVSWYQQTPGQGLQFLFEYFSETQRNKGNFPGRFSGRQFSNSRSEMNVSTLELGDSALYLCASSLVLADEQFFGPGTRLTVL.

This clone was observed once. The chain is built from TRBV5-8 and TRBJ1-2; D is unresolved. Germline V CDR1 and CDR2: SGHTS, YDEGEE. The CDR3 is 14 residues long. With 1 base removed from V and 0 bases from J, the gap between germline ends came to 7 bases. CDR3 in DNA: TGTGCCAGCAGCTTGACACCACCTAACTATGGCTACACCTTC. Translation gives CASSLTPPNYGYTF.

The table lists this clone with a count of one. The V call is TRBV10-2, the J call TRBJ1-1; maybe TRBD1 (6 bases). Trimming removed 4 bases at V and 7 bases at J, with 28 bases between. CDR3 length equals 18 residues. Germline CDR1 is WSHSY and CDR2 is SAAADI. The CDR3 is CASSGDRDTLLTYGEAFF. The DNA for the CDR3 is TGCGCCAGCAGTGGGGACCGGGACACCCTTTTAACTTACGGTGAAGCTTTCTTT.

Details on this clone: The germline gene is not matched at one end of the junction; a read error may be the cause. This chain's CDR3 is CASSYSDNEQFF. CDR3 coding DNA: TGTGCCAGCAGTTACTCCGACAATGAGCAGTTCTTC. This chain links TRBV6-6 with TRBJ2-1; D is unclear. The CDR3 spans 12 residues. CDR1 MNHNY and CDR2 SVGAGI come from the germline V gene (reference sequence).

The rearrangement links TRBV21-1 to TRBJ1-6; the D call in the table, TRBD1, was not verified against the DNA. TRBV21-1 is recorded as a pseudogene. The CDR3 runs to 17 residues. The CDR3 region has the DNA TGTGCCAGCAGCAAATCGGGACAGGTTAGGTTAGGTTCACCCCTCCACTTT. Translation: CASSKSGQVRLGSPLHF.

V usage is TRBV18 and J usage is TRBJ2-7; 7 nucleotides line up with TRBD1. The V gene's germline CDR1 is KGHSH and CDR2 LQKENI. This CDR3 spans 14 amino acids. The V segment lost 3 bases and the J segment 0 bases; nucleotides outside the gene matches: 2. The CDR3 region is CASSPRDSSYEQYF. The CDR3, as DNA: TGTGCCAGCTCACCTAGGGACAGCTCCTACGAGCAGTACTTC.

This chain uses TRBV4-1 with TRBJ1-2; TRBD1 matches at 9 bases. The CDR3 is 14 residues long. The V gene's germline CDR1 is MGHRA and CDR2 YSYEKL. V lost 3 bases and J lost 8; bases outside the gene matches: 7. The DNA of the CDR3 is TGCGCCAGCAGCCATTTCGGGACAGGGCGAGGCTACACCTTC. It translates to CASSHFGTGRGYTF.

This clone was counted once. The chain uses TRBV7-2 and TRBJ1-6; no clear D. Germline V gene data show CDR1 as SGHTA and CDR2 as FQGNSA. V lost 1 base and J lost 4, with 5 bases in between. This CDR3 has 14 amino acids. The CDR3 sequence: CASSLGAYNSPLHF. In nucleotides, the CDR3 is TGTGCCAGCAGCTTAGGCGCATATAATTCACCCCTCCACTTT.

V gene TRBV7-2 combines with J gene TRBJ1-1, with D possibly matching TRBD1 (5 bases). The CDR3 covers 13 residues. CDR1 SGHTA and CDR2 FQGNSA come from the germline V gene. Trimming cost V 8 bases and J 5 bases, with 15 bases left between them. CDR3 loop: CASRRGVETEAFF. The CDR3 DNA reads TGTGCCAGCCGTCGGGGGGTAGAAACTGAAGCTTTCTTT.

The V gene is TRBV7-2, the J gene TRBJ2-5; 12 positions match TRBD2. The CDR3 covers 15 residues. J was trimmed by 1 base and V by 3 bases; bases with no gene match: 0. Germline V CDR1 and CDR2: SGHTA, FQGNSA. The CDR3 reads CASSLGLAGQETQYF. The CDR3 DNA reads as TGTGCCAGCAGCTTGGGACTAGCGGGCCAAGAGACCCAGTACTTC.

The V gene is TRBV6-5, the J gene TRBJ2-1, with unresolved D. The V end was cut by 0 bases, the J end by 6 bases, with 9 bases between. The germline V gene encodes CDR1 MNHEY and CDR2 SVGAGI. The CDR3 extends over 14 amino acids. This chain's CDR3 is CASSYSYSINEQFF. The CDR3 bases are TGTGCCAGCAGTTACTCGTACTCTATCAATGAGCAGTTCTTC.

The rearrangement links TRBV24-1 to TRBJ2-7; TRBD1 agrees at 9 bases. CDR1 and CDR2 from the germline V gene are KGHDR and SFDVKD. V dropped 4 bases and J dropped 3; count of bases not matched to a gene: 6. The CDR3 has 15 residues. CDR3 amino acids: CATSERTGALYEQYF. The CDR3 nucleotides read TGTGCCACCAGTGAACGGACAGGGGCACTCTACGAGCAGTACTTC.

V is TRBV5-1 and J is TRBJ2-7, with TRBD2 matching over 7 bases. The V gene's germline CDR1 is SGHRS and CDR2 YFSETQ. There are 14 residues in the CDR3. Unmatched junction bases numbered 4, after V lost 2 bases and J lost 2 bases. CDR3: CASSLRGSPYEQYF. The CDR3 coding sequence is TGCGCCAGCAGCTTACGCGGGAGCCCCTACGAGCAGTACTTC. Based on the CDR3 plus reference TRBV5-1 and TRBJ2-7, the full variable domain is KAGVTQTPRYLIKTRGQQVTLSCSPISGHRSVSWYQQTPGQGLQFLFEYFSETQRNKGNFPGRFSGRQFSNSRSEMNVSTLELGDSALYLCASSLRGSPYEQYFGPGTRLTVT.

The chain uses TRBV4-1 and TRBJ1-4, with D possibly matching TRBD1 (5 bases). V was cut by 0 bases and J by 4 bases, with 9 bases left in between. Germline V lookup: CDR1 MGHRA, CDR2 YSYEKL. The CDR3 length is 15 residues. The CDR3 sequence: CASSQDQGFNEKLFF. CDR3 DNA sequence: TGCGCCAGCAGCCAAGATCAGGGTTTTAATGAAAAACTGTTTTTT.

The J gene is TRBJ2-4, the V gene TRBV25-1, with D unclear. CDR3 size: 15 residues. Germline CDR1 reads MGHDK; CDR2 reads SYGVNS. V was pared by 4 bases and J by 0 bases, with 10 bases between. The CDR3 sequence: CASSATDRAKNIQYF. As DNA, the CDR3 is TGTGCCAGCAGTGCAACTGATCGAGCCAAAAACATTCAGTACTTC.

This chain joins TRBV19 and TRBJ2-5; TRBD1 matches at 10 bases. The CDR3 is 15 amino acids. V lost 1 base to trimming and J lost 5 bases; unmatched junction nucleotides: 4. Germline values: CDR1 LNHDA, CDR2 SQIVND (reference sequence). The CDR3 bases are TGTGCCAGTAGTATAGGACAGGGGGCACGGGAGACCCAGTACTTC. Its translation: CASSIGQGARETQYF.

This clone was recorded only once. This sequence joins TRBV5-6 and TRBJ2-1; D gene uncertain. The CDR3 sequence is 11 residues long. The V and J ends lost 3 bases and 8 bases respectively, with 6 bases between them. Germline CDR1 is SGHDT and CDR2 is YYEEEE. CDR3 nucleotide sequence: TGTGCCAGCAGCTCCTTCTATGAGCAGTTCTTC. This encodes CASSSFYEQFF.

The chain carries TRBV7-8 and TRBJ1-5, with D possibly being TRBD1 (6 bases). Trimming removed 0 bases from V and 5 bases from J, with 11 bases in between. The CDR3 sequence is 15 residues long. Germline lookup yields CDR1 SGHVS and CDR2 FQNEAQ. The CDR3 DNA follows: TGTGCCAGCAGCTTAGCGTCAGGGGATTATCAGCCCCAGCATTTT. Amino acid sequence: CASSLASGDYQPQHF. The full variable domain, its missing parts supplied by reference TRBV7-8 and TRBJ1-5, is GAGVSQSPRYKVAKRGQDVALRCDPISGHVSLFWYQQALGQGPEFLTYFQNEAQLDKSGLPSDRFFAERPEGSVSTLKIQRTQQEDSAVYLCASSLASGDYQPQHFGDGTRLSIL.